The T cell receptor (beta chain) under discussion was sequenced for a study of blood T cell repertoires in COVID-19. As for the study in general: T cells, B-cell-depleted T cells, or PBMCs provided the cDNA or gDNA that served as material.

In germline, CDR1 is MNHEY, CDR2 SVGAGI. Trimming took off 5 bases at V and 1 base at J, with 11 bases between the two ends. The CDR3 totals 14 residues. The Seattle patients joined while their infection was active and were tracked longitudinally afterward. Per the original data handling: Amplification of reference gene primers provided the estimated nucleated cell counts. Assay used: immunoSEQ multiplex PCR; TCRdb lists only in-frame clones, some missing. V and J calls plus clone size are reproduced from that table; the DNA served to infer D and trimming. The sample holds a few hundred thousand clones, 75% to 85% seen once.

The specimen was peripheral blood. The V and J genes are TRBV6-5 and TRBJ1-1; D is perhaps TRBD1 (5 bases). The receptor comes from a woman in her 70s with COVID-19, enrolled during active disease. The CDR3 protein is CASSTIQGNTEAFF. The CDR3 region has the DNA TGTGCCAGCAGTACAATCCAGGGGAACACTGAAGCTTTCTTT.